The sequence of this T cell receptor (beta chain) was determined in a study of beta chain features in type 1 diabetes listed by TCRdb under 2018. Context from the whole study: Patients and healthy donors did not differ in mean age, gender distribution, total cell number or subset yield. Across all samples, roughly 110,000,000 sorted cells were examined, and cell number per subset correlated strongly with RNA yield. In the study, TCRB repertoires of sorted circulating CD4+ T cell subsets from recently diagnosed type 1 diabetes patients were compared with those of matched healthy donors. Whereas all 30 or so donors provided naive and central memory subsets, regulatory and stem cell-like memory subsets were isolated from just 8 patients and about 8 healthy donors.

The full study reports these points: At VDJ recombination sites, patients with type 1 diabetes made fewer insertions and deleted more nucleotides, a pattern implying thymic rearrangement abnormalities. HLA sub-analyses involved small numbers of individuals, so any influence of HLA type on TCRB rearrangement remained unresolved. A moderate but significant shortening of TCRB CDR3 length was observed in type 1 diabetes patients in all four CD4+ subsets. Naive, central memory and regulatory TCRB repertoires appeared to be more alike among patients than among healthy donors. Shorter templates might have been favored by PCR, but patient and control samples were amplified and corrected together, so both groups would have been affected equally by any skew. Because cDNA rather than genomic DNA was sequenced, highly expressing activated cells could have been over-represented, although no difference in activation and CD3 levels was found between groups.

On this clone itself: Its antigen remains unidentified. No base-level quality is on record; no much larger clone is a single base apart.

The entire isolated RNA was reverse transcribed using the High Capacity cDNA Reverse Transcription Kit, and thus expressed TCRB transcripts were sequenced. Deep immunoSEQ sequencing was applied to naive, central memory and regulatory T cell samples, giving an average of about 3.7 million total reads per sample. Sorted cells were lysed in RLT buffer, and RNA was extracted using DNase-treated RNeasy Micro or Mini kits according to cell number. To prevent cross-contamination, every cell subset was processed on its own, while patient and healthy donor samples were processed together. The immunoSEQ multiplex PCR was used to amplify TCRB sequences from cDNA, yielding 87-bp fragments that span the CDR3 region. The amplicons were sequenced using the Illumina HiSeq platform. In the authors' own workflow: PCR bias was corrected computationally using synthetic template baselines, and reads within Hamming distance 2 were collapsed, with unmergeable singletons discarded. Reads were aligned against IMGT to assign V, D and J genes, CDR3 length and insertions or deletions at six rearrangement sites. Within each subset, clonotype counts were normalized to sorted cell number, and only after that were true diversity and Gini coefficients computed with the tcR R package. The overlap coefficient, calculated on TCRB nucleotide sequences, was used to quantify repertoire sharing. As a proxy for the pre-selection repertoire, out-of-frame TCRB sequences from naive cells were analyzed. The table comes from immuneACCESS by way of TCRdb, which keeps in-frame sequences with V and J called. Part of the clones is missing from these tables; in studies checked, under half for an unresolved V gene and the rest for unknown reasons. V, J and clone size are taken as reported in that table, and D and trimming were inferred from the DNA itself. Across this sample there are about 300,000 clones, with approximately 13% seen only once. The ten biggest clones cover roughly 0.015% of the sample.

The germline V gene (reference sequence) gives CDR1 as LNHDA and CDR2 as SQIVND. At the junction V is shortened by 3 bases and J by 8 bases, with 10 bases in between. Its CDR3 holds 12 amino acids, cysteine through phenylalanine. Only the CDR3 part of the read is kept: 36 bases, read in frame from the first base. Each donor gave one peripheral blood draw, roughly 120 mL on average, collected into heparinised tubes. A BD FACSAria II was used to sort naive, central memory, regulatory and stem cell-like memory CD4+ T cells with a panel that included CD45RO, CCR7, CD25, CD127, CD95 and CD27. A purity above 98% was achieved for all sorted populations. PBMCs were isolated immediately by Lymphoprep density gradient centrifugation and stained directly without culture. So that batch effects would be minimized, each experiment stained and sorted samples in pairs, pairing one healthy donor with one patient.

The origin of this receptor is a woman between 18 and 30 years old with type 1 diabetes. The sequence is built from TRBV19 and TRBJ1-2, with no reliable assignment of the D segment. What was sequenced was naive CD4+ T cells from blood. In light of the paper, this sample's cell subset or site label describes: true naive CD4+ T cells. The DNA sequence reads TGTGCCAGTAGTATGAGGTTTGGAGGCTACACCTTC. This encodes CASSMRFGGYTF.